These T cell receptor beta chains were read from a single sample in a study of blood T cell repertoires in COVID-19. TCRdb keeps only in-frame clones here, not all; method: immunoSEQ multiplex PCR. The sample has more than 75,000 clones; roughly 90% are singletons. The sequencing input was peripheral blood. These receptors all stem from a man between 50 and 59 years old with COVID-19, enrolled during active disease. Both conserved end residues are part of each CDR3. Each record gives: V gene, D gene, J gene, clone size, CDR3 DNA, CDR3 protein. The D gene is left open where the match is weak. Clone size is stated in some rows and not others, as once, few, many or a class when expanded.

>TRBV18|.|TRBJ2-7|.
TGTGCCAGCTCAGACGGCGGAGGGCTCAGCTCCTACGAGCAGTACTTC
CASSDGGGLSSYEQYF
>TRBV6-6|.|TRBJ2-7|.
TGTGCCAGCAGCCCCAGGGTTTACGAGCAGTACTTC
CASSPRVYEQYF
>TRBV18|TRBD1|TRBJ1-1|.
TGTGCCAGTGCGGGGATGACAGGGTCGAACACTGAAGCTTTCTTT
CASAGMTGSNTEAFF
>TRBV9|.|TRBJ1-4|.
TGTGCCAGCAGCGTAACCCAGGCGATTTGCGAAAAACTGTTTTTT
CASSVTQAICEKLFF
>TRBV28|.|TRBJ1-6|.
TGTGCCAGCAGTTTAAGGGGGTATGGTTCACCCCTCCACTTT
CASSLRGYGSPLHF
>TRBV5-4|.|TRBJ1-6|.
TGTGCCAGCAGCTTGGACAGGGCGGGCAATTCACCCCTCCACTTT
CASSLDRAGNSPLHF
>TRBV19|TRBD1|TRBJ2-7|.
TGTGCCAGTAGTATAAGACAGGGCTACGAGCAGTACTTC
CASSIRQGYEQYF
>TRBV5-4|TRBD1|TRBJ1-1|.
TGTGCCAGCAGCTTGGCTAGGGGACAGGGGAGGATCGCTGAAGCTTTCTTT
CASSLARGQGRIAEAFF
>TRBV19|.|TRBJ1-5|once
TGTGCCAGTAGACCTCAGGGCAATCAGCCCCAGCATTTT
CASRPQGNQPQHF
>TRBV5-6|.|TRBJ2-2|.
TGTGCCAGCACCCCCCGGTACACCGGGGAGCTGTTTTTT
CASTPRYTGELFF
>TRBV19|.|TRBJ2-1|.
TGTGCCAGTAGTATAATGACAGGAGGTGGTGAGCAGTTCTTC
CASSIMTGGGEQFF
>TRBV4-2|TRBD2|TRBJ2-4|.
TGTGCCAGCGAACGGGGAAGCGGGGACATTCAGTACTTC
CASERGSGDIQYF
>TRBV10-3|TRBD1|TRBJ1-5|once
TGTGCCATCAGTGGGGGACAGGGCGACAATCAGCCCCAGCATTTT
CAISGGQGDNQPQHF
>TRBV4-1|TRBD1|TRBJ2-3|.
TGCGCCAGCAGCCTCTCCGGGACAGGGGCGGCAGATACGCAGTATTTT
CASSLSGTGAADTQYF
>TRBV7-3|.|TRBJ2-2|.
TGTGCCAGCAGCTATTCAGGGGTTAGCACCGGGGAGCTGTTTTTT
CASSYSGVSTGELFF
>TRBV30|.|TRBJ1-2|.
TGTGCCTGGAGCCCTTTGGGGGCCTCGATAGACTATGGCTACACCTTC
CAWSPLGASIDYGYTF
>TRBV28|.|TRBJ2-3|.
TGTGCCAGCAGTTTCAACGGGGGCACAGATACGCAGTATTTT
CASSFNGGTDTQYF
>TRBV5-1|TRBD1|TRBJ1-1|.
TGCGCCAGCAGCCTACAGGGGGTTGGGACTGAAGCTTTCTTT
CASSLQGVGTEAFF
>TRBV30|TRBD1|TRBJ1-5|.
TGTGCCTGGAGTGGACAGGGCCGAAGCAATCAGCCCCAGCATTTT
CAWSGQGRSNQPQHF
>TRBV4-2|.|TRBJ1-1|.
TGTGCCAGCAGCATCTCGGAGGGCTTGACTGAAGCTTTCTTT
CASSISEGLTEAFF
>TRBV3-1/TRBV3-2|TRBD2|TRBJ2-3|.
TGTGCCAGCAGCTCCCTAGCGGGGACTAGCACAGATACGCAGTATTTT
CASSSLAGTSTDTQYF
>TRBV9|TRBD2|TRBJ2-1|once
TGTGCCAGCAGCATAGCCGGGACTAGCGGACTTGAGCAGTTCTTC
CASSIAGTSGLEQFF
>TRBV19|TRBD1|TRBJ1-2|.
TGTGCCAGTAGTACCTCCTCCGGGACAGGTTCATTGAGTGGCTACACCTTC
CASSTSSGTGSLSGYTF
>TRBV5-1|TRBD2|TRBJ2-2|.
TGCGCCAGCAGCCTGACTAGCGGGGGGGCCAACACCGGGGAGCTGTTTTTT
CASSLTSGGANTGELFF
>TRBV2|TRBD1|TRBJ2-3|.
TGTGCCAGCAGTGTAAGGACAGGGGGCGATACGCAGTATTTT
CASSVRTGGDTQYF
>TRBV20-1|.|TRBJ1-1|.
TGCAGTGCTAGTAACGGTTTGAACACTGAAGCTTTCTTT
CSASNGLNTEAFF
>TRBV6-2/TRBV6-3|.|TRBJ1-1|.
TGTGCCAGCAGTTTCGGGGGGCGAGGGAACACTGAAGCTTTCTTT
CASSFGGRGNTEAFF
>TRBV5-1|.|TRBJ1-1|.
TGCGCCAGCAGCTTGGTGGGGGCCATGAACACTGAAGCTTTCTTT
CASSLVGAMNTEAFF
>TRBV6-5|.|TRBJ1-6|once
TGTGCCAGCAGCCTGACGGAGCGTTCACCCCTCCACTTT
CASSLTERSPLHF
>TRBV10-3|TRBD1|TRBJ1-2|.
TGTGCCATCAGTACAAGACAGGGGGCAGGTGGCTACACCTTC
CAISTRQGAGGYTF
>TRBV3-1/TRBV3-2|TRBD2|TRBJ2-1|.
TGTGCCAGCAGCCAAGGACTAGCGGGAAGCAATGAGCAGTTCTTC
CASSQGLAGSNEQFF
>TRBV6-5|.|TRBJ1-1|.
TGTGCCAGCAGTTACTCAGGCAGCGGGGGAGCTTTCTTT
CASSYSGSGGAFF
>TRBV5-1|.|TRBJ1-1|.
TGCGCCAGCAGCCGAGTACCTTTGAACACTGAAGCTTTCTTT
CASSRVPLNTEAFF